Listed below are T cell receptor beta chains from one sample, sequenced in a study of T cells in Graves' hyperthyroidism and ophthalmopathy. One entry per CDR3 protein, called by TCRdb with MiXCR from the multiplex PCR reads. Of some 350,000 distinct CDR3 sequences in the sample, approximately 13% were seen once. Sequenced input: blood. The receptor set was obtained from a woman aged 40 to 50 with Graves' ophthalmopathy. Both conserved end residues are part of each CDR3. The order of the fields is D gene, V gene, J gene, clone size, CDR3 protein, CDR3 DNA. A D gene is named only where the DNA matches it firmly. Clone sizes are given selectively: once, few, many, or a class where the clone is expanded.

D: TRBD1
V: TRBV12-3/TRBV12-4
J: TRBJ2-5
size: many
CDR3: CASSLGTGGKETQYF
DNA: TGTGCCAGCAGTTTAGGGACAGGGGGAAAAGAGACCCAGTACTTC

D: .
V: TRBV12-3/TRBV12-4
J: TRBJ2-2
size: .
CDR3: CASSSRGRGWTGELFF
DNA: TGTGCCAGCAGTTCAAGGGGCAGGGGATGGACCGGGGAGCTGTTTTTT

D: TRBD2
V: TRBV19
J: TRBJ2-7
size: .
CDR3: CASSINSGSPYEQYF
DNA: TGTGCCAGTAGTATAAATAGCGGGAGTCCTTACGAGCAGTACTTC

D: TRBD1
V: TRBV2
J: TRBJ2-7
size: many
CDR3: CASSDQTGAYEQYF
DNA: TGTGCCAGCAGTGATCAGACAGGGGCCTACGAGCAGTACTTC

D: .
V: TRBV19
J: TRBJ1-2
size: many
CDR3: CASSAGWFYGYTF
DNA: TGTGCCAGTAGTGCCGGGTGGTTCTATGGCTACACCTTC

D: TRBD2
V: TRBV20-1
J: TRBJ2-1
size: many
CDR3: CSAPSGVSYNEQFF
DNA: TGCAGTGCTCCTAGCGGGGTCTCCTACAATGAGCAGTTCTTC

D: .
V: TRBV28
J: TRBJ2-7
size: many
CDR3: CASSTPNVREQYF
DNA: TGTGCCAGCAGTACCCCGAACGTTCGCGAGCAGTACTTC

D: TRBD1
V: TRBV7-2
J: TRBJ1-2
size: many
CDR3: CASSLTGYGGGYTF
DNA: TGTGCCAGCAGCTTGACAGGGTACGGGGGAGGCTACACCTTC

D: .
V: TRBV11-3
J: TRBJ2-1
size: .
CDR3: CASSLRRTDHREQFF
DNA: TGTGCCAGCAGCTTAAGGAGGACGGACCACCGTGAGCAGTTCTTC

D: TRBD2
V: TRBV20-1
J: TRBJ2-3
size: .
CDR3: CSARTSGGYTQYF
DNA: TGCAGTGCTAGAACTAGCGGGGGGTATACGCAGTATTTT

D: .
V: TRBV6-1
J: TRBJ2-6
size: few
CDR3: CASSEFGRGQTSGANVLTF
DNA: TGTGCCAGCAGTGAATTCGGGAGGGGACAGACCTCTGGGGCCAACGTCCTGACTTTC

D: TRBD2
V: TRBV20-1
J: TRBJ2-1
size: many
CDR3: CSATAGGGDEQFF
DNA: TGCAGTGCTACAGCGGGAGGTGGCGATGAGCAGTTCTTC

D: TRBD2
V: TRBV6-1
J: TRBJ2-1
size: many
CDR3: CASRPRGLAGGNEQFF
DNA: TGTGCCAGCAGGCCTCGGGGACTAGCGGGAGGCAATGAGCAGTTCTTC

D: .
V: TRBV20-1
J: TRBJ1-3
size: many
CDR3: CSAQFSGNTIYF
DNA: TGCAGTGCACAGTTCTCTGGAAACACCATATATTTT

D: TRBD1
V: TRBV19
J: TRBJ2-6
size: .
CDR3: CASHRDRGISGANVLTF
DNA: TGTGCCTCCCACCGGGACAGGGGAATTTCTGGGGCCAACGTCCTGACTTTC

D: .
V: TRBV6-1
J: TRBJ1-1
size: few
CDR3: CASSENTGGEAFF
DNA: TGTGCCAGCAGTGAAAACACGGGGGGTGAAGCTTTCTTT

D: TRBD2
V: TRBV24-1
J: TRBJ2-1
size: many
CDR3: CATSESGGADEQFF
DNA: TGTGCCACCAGTGAAAGCGGGGGGGCGGATGAGCAGTTCTTC

D: TRBD2
V: TRBV12-3/TRBV12-4
J: TRBJ2-5
size: many
CDR3: CASSFGTTSGGRETQYF
DNA: TGTGCCAGCAGTTTTGGGACGACTAGCGGGGGACGGGAGACCCAGTACTTC

D: TRBD1
V: TRBV6-2/TRBV6-3
J: TRBJ1-1
size: few
CDR3: CASTLSTGGANTEAFF
DNA: TGTGCCAGCACCCTCTCGACAGGGGGCGCGAACACTGAAGCTTTCTTT